This TCR beta chain was sequenced for a study of blood T cell repertoires in COVID-19. Here immunoSEQ multiplex PCR was the method, and the copy in TCRdb shows in-frame clones only, minus some. This repertoire shows fewer than 150,000 clones, less than 85% found once; its top ten account for 1.5% to 2%. After removal of 2 bases from V and 5 bases from J, the junction contained 13 bases not matched to a gene. CDR1 and CDR2 from the germline V gene are SNHLY and FYNNEI. The CDR3 length is 19 residues. This clonotype originated in a young woman who had been exposed to COVID-19. The J gene is TRBJ2-5, the V gene TRBV2, with 14 bases aligning to TRBD2. Specimen: PBMCs or T cells enriched from blood (not recorded which). Here the CDR3 reads CASSEPERLAGGPGETQYF. In DNA form, the CDR3 reads TGTGCCAGCAGTGAACCCGAAAGACTAGCGGGAGGGCCGGGGGAGACCCAGTACTTC.